This T cell receptor beta chain emerged from a study of shared clonotypes between healthy human individuals. Unsorted PBMC DNA sequencing spanned ten immunoSEQ deep assay plates. Clones were read by immunoSEQ multiplex PCR, and TCRdb kept only the in-frame ones, dropping some. The repertoire includes around 500,000 clones, 70% to 80% of them detected once, and around 13% sits in the top ten. Germline V gives CDR1 MNHNS, CDR2 SASEGT. Trimming cost V 6 bases and J 3 bases; bases outside gene matches: 4. The CDR3 spans 13 residues. Study-wide points: In having few donors, the study represented limited genetic and exposure-history diversity.

Turning to this clone: Its target is unknown.

The source is a woman in her 40s in good health. Some clones in this sample may be carry-over from other donors' samples. The V gene is TRBV6-1, the J gene TRBJ1-1, with 7 bases lining up with TRBD1. The sequencing sample was made of PBMCs. CDR3 nucleotide sequence: TGTGCCAGCAGAATTGACAGGGACACTGAAGCTTTCTTT. It yields the protein CASRIDRDTEAFF.